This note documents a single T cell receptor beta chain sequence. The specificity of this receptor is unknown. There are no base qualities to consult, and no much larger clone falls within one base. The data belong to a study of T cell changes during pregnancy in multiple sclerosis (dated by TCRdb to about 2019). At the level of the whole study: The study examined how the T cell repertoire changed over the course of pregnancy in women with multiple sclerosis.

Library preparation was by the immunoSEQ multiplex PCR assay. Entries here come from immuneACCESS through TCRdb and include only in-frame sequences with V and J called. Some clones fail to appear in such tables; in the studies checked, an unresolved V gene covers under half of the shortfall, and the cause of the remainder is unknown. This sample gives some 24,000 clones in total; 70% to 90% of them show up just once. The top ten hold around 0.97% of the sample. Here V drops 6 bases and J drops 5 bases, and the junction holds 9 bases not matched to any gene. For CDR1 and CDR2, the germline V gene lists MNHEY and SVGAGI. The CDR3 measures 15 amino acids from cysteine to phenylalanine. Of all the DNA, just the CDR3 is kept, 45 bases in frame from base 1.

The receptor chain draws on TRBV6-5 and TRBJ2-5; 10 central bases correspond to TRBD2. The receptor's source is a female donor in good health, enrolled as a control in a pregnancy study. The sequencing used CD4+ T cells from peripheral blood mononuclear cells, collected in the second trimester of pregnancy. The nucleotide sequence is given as TGTGCCAGCAGGGGGCTAGCGGGGGTCCCGGAGACCCAGTACTTC. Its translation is CASRGLAGVPETQYF.